This TCR beta chain emerged from a study of CD8 T cells in ankylosing spondylitis. Quantitative 5'-RACE with molecular barcodes was used to make the TCR beta libraries. TCRdb used MiXCR to reprocess the 5' RACE reads, holding one entry per CDR3 protein. The data contain 200,000 to 300,000 distinct CDR3 sequences, more than 9% of them singletons. J lost 1 base, V lost 7 bases, and 4 bases had no gene match. This CDR3 contains 15 residues. Points from the study as a whole: Characteristic, it appeared, of ankylosing spondylitis blood was a TCR beta motif of about eight highly homologous variants.

This clonotype showed up many times. Its specificity is unknown. Source material: blood, either unsorted or a sorted T cell fraction (not recorded which). The sequence was collected from a male donor with ankylosing spondylitis or in good health (not recorded which). This chain connects TRBV12-3 or TRBV12-4 to TRBJ2-1, with TRBD2 matching over 10 bases. CDR3 in amino acids: CASNIAGGSYNEQFF. The CDR3 DNA reads as TGTGCCAGCAACATAGCGGGGGGTTCCTACAATGAGCAGTTCTTC.